This TCR beta chain was recorded in a study of blood T cell repertoires in COVID-19. The overall study: PBMCs, B-cell-depleted T cells, or T cells provided the cDNA or gDNA that made up the material.

The repertoire was sequenced with immunoSEQ multiplex PCR; TCRdb's copy has only in-frame clones and lacks some. The data contain about 320,000 clones, less than 85% of them singletons. Participants were aged roughly 18 to 89 years from 20 to 30 US areas. This CDR3 spans 13 amino acids. CDR1 LNHDA and CDR2 SQIVND come from the germline V gene (reference sequence). With 5 bases removed from V and 2 bases from J, the gap between germline ends came to 10 bases. The J gene is TRBJ2-7, the V gene TRBV19; the D gene is possibly TRBD2 (6 bases). This clonotype was obtained from a woman between 25 and 40 years old who had been exposed to COVID-19. The sequenced material came from PBMCs or T cells enriched from blood (not recorded which). The DNA of the CDR3 is TGTGCCAGTAGTCCCGGGAGACCCTACGAGCAGTACTTC. Protein: CASSPGRPYEQYF.